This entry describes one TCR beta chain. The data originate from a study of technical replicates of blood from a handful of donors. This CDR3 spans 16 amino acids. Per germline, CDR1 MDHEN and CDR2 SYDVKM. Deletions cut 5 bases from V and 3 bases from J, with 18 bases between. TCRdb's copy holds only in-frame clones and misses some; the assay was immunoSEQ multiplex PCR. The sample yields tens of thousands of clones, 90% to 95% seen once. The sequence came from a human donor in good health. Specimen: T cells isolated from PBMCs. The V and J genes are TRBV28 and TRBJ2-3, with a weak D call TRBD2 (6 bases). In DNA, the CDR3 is TGTGCCAGCAGTCTAAATTTAGGGGCGGGGACAGATACGCAGTATTTT. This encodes CASSLNLGAGTDTQYF.